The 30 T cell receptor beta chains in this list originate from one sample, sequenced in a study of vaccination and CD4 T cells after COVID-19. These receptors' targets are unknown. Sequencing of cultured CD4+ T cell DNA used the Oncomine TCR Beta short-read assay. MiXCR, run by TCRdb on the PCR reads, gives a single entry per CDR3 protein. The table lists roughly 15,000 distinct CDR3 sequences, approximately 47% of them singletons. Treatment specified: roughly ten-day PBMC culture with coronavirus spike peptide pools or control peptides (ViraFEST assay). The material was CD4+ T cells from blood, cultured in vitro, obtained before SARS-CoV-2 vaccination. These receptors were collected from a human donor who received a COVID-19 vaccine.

CDR3 in amino acids: CSAIGPGTDTQYF. In DNA form, the CDR3 reads TGCAGTGCCATTGGACCCGGCACAGATACGCAGTATTTT. The gene calls are TRBV20-1 and TRBJ2-3; D is unclear. Germline assignment: CDR1 DFQATT and CDR2 SNEGSKA (reference sequence). V lost 6 bases, J lost 1 base, and 11 bases lay in between. The CDR3 consists of 13 residues.

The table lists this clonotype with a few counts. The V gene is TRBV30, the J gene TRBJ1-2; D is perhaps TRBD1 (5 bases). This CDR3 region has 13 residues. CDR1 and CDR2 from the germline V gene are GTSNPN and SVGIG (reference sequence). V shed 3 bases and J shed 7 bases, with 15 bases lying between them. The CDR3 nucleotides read TGTGCCTGGAGGGCAGGGTCGTCAGGTGGCTACACCTTC. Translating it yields CAWRAGSSGGYTF.

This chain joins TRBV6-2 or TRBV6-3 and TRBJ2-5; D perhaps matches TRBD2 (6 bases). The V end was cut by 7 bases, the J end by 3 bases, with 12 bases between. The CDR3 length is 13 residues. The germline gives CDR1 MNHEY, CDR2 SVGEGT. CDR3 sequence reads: CASKRGIKETQYF. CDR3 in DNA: TGTGCCAGCAAACGGGGGATAAAAGAGACCCAGTACTTC.

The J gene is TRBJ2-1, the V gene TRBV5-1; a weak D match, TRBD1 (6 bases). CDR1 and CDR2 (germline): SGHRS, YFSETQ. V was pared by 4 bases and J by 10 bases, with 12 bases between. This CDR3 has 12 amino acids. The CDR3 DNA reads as TGCGCCAGCAGCCGGGCAGGGGACGAGCAGTTCTTC. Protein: CASSRAGDEQFF.

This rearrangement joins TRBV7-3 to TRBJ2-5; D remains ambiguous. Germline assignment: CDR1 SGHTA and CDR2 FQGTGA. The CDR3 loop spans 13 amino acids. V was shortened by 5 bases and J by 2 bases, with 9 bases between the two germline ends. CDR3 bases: TGTGCCAGCAGCCCCTGGCCACAAGAGACCCAGTACTTC. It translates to CASSPWPQETQYF.

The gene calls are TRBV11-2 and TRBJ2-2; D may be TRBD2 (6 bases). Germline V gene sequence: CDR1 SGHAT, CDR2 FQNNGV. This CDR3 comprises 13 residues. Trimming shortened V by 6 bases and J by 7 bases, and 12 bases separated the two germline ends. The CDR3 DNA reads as TGTGCCAGCAGTCGGGGGTTGGACGGGGAGCTGTTTTTT. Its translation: CASSRGLDGELFF. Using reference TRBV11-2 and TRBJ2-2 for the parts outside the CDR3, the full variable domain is EAGVAQSPRYKIIEKRQSVAFWCNPISGHATLYWYQQILGQGPKLLIQFQNNGVVDDSQLPKDRFSAERLKGVDSTLKIQPAKLEDSAVYLCASSRGLDGELFFGEGSRLTVL.

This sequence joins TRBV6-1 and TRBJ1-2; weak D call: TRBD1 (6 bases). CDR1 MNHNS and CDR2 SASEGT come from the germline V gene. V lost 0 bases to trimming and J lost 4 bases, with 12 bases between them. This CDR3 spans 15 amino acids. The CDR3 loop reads CASSEAVTGPYGYTF. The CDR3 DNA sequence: TGTGCCAGCAGTGAAGCTGTCACAGGGCCCTATGGCTACACCTTC.

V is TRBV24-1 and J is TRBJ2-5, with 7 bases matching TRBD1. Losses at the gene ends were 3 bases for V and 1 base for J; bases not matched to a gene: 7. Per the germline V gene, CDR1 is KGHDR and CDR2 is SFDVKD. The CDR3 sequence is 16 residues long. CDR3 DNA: TGTGCCACCAGTGATACAACGGGACAGACCCAAGAGACCCAGTACTTC. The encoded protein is CATSDTTGQTQETQYF.

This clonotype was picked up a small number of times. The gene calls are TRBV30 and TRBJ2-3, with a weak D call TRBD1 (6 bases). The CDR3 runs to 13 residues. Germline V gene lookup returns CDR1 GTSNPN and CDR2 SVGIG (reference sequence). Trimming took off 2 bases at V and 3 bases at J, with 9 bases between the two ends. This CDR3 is CAWSMRGTDTQYF. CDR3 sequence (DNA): TGTGCCTGGAGTATGAGGGGGACAGATACGCAGTATTTT.

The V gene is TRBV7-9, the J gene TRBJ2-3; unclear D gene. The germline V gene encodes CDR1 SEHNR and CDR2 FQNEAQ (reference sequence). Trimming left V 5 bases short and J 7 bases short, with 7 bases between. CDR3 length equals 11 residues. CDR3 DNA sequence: TGTGCCAGCAGCGAGGCTTATACGCAGTATTTT. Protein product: CASSEAYTQYF.

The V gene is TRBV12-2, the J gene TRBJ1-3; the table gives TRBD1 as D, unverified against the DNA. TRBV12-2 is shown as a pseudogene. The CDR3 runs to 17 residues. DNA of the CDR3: TGTGCAAGTCGCCTCCGAAAACAGGTATCAGCCGGAAACACCATATATTTT. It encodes CASRLRKQVSAGNTIYF.

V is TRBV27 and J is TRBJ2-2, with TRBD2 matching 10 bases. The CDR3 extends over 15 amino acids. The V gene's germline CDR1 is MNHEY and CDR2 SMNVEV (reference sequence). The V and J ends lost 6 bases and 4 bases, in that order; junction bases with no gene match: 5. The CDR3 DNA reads TGTGCCAGCAGCCGACTAGCGGGCTTCACCGGGGAGCTGTTTTTT. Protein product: CASSRLAGFTGELFF.

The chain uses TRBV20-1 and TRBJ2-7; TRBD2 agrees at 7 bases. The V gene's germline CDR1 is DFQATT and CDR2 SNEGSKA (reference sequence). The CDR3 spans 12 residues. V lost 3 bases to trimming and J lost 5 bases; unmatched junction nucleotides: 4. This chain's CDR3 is CSASATSDEQYF. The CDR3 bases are TGCAGTGCTAGCGCCACTAGCGACGAGCAGTACTTC.

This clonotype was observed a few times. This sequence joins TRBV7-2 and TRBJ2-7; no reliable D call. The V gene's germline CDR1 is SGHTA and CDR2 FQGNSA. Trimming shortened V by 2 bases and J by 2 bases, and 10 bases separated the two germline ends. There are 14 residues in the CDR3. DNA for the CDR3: TGTGCCAGCAGCTTATTGGGCGAGACCTACGAGCAGTACTTC. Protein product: CASSLLGETYEQYF. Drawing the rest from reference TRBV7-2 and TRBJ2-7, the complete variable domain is GAGVSQSPSNKVTEKGKDVELRCDPISGHTALYWYRQSLGQGLEFLIYFQGNSAPDKSGLPSDRFSAERTGGSVSTLTIQRTQQEDSAVYLCASSLLGETYEQYFGPGTRLTVT.

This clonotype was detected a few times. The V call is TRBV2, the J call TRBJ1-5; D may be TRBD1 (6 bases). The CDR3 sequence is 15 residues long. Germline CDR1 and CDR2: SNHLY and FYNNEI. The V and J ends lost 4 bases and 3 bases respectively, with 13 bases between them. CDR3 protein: CASSVARGYNQPQHF. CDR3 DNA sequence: TGTGCCAGCAGTGTGGCCAGGGGCTACAATCAGCCCCAGCATTTT.

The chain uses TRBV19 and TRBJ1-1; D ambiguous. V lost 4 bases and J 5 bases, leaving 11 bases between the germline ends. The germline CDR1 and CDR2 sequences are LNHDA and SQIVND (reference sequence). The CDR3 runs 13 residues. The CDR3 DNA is TGTGCCAGTAGTAGCGGGGTTCGGACTGAAGCTTTCTTT. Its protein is CASSSGVRTEAFF.

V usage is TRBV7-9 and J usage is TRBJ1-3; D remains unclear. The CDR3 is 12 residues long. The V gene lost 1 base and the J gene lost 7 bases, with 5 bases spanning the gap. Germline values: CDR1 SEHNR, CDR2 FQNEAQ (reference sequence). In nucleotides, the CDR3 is TGTGCCAGCAGCTTAGTTCAGAACACCATATATTTT. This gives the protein CASSLVQNTIYF.

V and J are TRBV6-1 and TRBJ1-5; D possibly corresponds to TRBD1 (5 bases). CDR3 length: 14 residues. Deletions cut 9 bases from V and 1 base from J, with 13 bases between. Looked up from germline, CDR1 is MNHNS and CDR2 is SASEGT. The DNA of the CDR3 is TGTGCCAGTTCTGGCGGGGCAAGCAATCAGCCCCAGCATTTT. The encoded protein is CASSGGASNQPQHF.

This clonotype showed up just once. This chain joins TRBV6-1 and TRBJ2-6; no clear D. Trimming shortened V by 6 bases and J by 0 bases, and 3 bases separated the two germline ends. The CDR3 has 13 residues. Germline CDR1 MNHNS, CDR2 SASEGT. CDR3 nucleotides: TGTGCCAGCAGGACCTCTGGGGCCAACGTCCTGACTTTC. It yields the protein CASRTSGANVLTF.

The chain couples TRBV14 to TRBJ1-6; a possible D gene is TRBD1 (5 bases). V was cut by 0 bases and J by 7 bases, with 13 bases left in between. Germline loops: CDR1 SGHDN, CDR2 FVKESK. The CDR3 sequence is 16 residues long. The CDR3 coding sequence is TGTGCCAGCAGCCAAGATTTAGGGACGACGAATTCACCCCTCCACTTT. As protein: CASSQDLGTTNSPLHF. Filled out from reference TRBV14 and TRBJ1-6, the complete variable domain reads EAGVTQFPSHSVIEKGQTVTLRCDPISGHDNLYWYRRVMGKEIKFLLHFVKESKQDESGMPNNRFLAERTGGTYSTLKVQPAELEDSGVYFCASSQDLGTTNSPLHFGNGTRLTVT.

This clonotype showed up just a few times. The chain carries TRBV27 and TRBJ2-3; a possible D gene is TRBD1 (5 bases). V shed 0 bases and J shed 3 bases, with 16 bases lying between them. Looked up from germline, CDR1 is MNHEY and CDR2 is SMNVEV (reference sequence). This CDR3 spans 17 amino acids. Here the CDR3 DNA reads TGTGCCAGCAGTTTATCGACTGGGGCCGTTCGTACAGATACGCAGTATTTT. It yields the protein CASSLSTGAVRTDTQYF.

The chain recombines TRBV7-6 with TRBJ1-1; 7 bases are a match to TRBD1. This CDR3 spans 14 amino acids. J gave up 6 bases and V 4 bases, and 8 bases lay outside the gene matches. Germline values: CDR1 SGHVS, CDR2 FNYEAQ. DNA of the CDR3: TGTGCCAGCAGCTCCACATACAGGGGCCCTGAAGCTTTCTTT. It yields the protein CASSSTYRGPEAFF.

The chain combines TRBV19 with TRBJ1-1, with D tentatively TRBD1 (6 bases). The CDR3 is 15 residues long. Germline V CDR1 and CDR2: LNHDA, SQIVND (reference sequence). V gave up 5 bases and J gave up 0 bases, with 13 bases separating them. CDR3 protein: CASSPDRLVNTEAFF. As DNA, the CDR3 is TGTGCCAGTAGTCCGGACAGACTCGTGAACACTGAAGCTTTCTTT.

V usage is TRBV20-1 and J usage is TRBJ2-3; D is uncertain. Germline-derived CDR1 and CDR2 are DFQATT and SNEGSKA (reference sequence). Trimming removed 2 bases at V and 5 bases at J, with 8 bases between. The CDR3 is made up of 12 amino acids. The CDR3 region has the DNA TGCAGTGCTAGAAGGGTGGGAGATACGCAGTATTTT. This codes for CSARRVGDTQYF.

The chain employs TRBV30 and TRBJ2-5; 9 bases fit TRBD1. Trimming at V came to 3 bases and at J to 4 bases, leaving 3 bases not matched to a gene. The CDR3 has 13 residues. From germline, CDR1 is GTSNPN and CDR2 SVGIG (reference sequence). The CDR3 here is CAWRTGGGETQYF. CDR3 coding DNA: TGTGCCTGGAGGACAGGGGGAGGAGAGACCCAGTACTTC. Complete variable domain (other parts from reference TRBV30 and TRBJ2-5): SQTIHQWPATLVQPVGSPLSLECTVEGTSNPNLYWYRQAAGRGLQLLFYSVGIGQISSEVPQNLSASRPQDRQFILSSKKLLLSDSGFYLCAWRTGGGETQYFGPGTRLLVL.

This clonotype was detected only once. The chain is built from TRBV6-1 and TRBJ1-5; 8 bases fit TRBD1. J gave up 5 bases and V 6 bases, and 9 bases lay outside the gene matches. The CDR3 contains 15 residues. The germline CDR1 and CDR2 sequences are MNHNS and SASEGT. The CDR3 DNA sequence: TGTGCCAGCAGACGGACAGGGACATTAGATCAGCCCCAGCATTTT. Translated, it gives CASRRTGTLDQPQHF.

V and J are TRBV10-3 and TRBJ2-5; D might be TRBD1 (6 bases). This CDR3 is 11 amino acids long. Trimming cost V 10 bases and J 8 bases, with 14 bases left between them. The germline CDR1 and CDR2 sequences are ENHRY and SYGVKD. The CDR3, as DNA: TGTGCCACCCGGGACACAGATACCCAGTACTTC. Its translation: CATRDTDTQYF.

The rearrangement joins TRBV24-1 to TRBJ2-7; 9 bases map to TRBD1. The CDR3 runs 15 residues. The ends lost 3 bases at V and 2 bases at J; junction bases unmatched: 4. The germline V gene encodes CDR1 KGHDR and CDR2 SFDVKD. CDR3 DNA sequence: TGTGCCACCAGTGATCCGGGACAGGGAACCTACGAGCAGTACTTC. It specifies CATSDPGQGTYEQYF.

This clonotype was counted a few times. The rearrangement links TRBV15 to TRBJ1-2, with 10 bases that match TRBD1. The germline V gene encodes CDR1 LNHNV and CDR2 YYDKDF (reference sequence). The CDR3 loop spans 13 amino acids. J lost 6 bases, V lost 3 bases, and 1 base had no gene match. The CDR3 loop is CATSRTGGDGYTF. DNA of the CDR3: TGTGCCACCAGCAGGACAGGGGGCGATGGCTACACCTTC.

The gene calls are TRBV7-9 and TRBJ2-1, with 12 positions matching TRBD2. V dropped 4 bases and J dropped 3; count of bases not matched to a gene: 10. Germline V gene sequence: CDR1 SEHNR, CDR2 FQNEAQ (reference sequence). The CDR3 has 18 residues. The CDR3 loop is CASSSGGGTSGFYNEQFF. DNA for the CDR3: TGTGCCAGCAGCTCAGGGGGAGGGACTAGCGGGTTCTACAATGAGCAGTTCTTC.